The entry below gives a single T cell receptor beta chain sequence along with its context. Its antigen is not known. Germline values: CDR1 MNHNS, CDR2 SASEGT. This CDR3 has 14 residues. Trimming cost V 6 bases and J 2 bases; bases outside gene matches: 7. This sample stems from a study of graft-versus-host responses after intestinal transplantation. For the study at large: The study gave all recipients anti-thymocyte globulin induction, then tacrolimus and steroids for two to three years. Regarding the study as a whole: Early after transplant, HvG declines were associated with peak levels of circulating GvH clones. Researchers found GvH clones in recipient marrow, and some showed up first in ileum or blood.

Profiled with immunoSEQ multiplex PCR; TCRdb holds only in-frame clones, not every one. Found here are 85,000 to 100,000 clones, approximately 90% of them singletons; the top ten hold just under 0.35%. The sample was unstimulated CD4+ T cells sorted from spleen or lymph node cells, taken before transplant. The V call is TRBV6-1, the J call TRBJ2-7, with 7 bases lining up with TRBD1. This TCR was recovered from a human donor who was the organ donor for an intestinal transplant. CDR3 sequence (DNA): TGTGCCAGCAGGTTGGACAGGAGAACCTACGAGCAGTACTTC. As protein: CASRLDRRTYEQYF.